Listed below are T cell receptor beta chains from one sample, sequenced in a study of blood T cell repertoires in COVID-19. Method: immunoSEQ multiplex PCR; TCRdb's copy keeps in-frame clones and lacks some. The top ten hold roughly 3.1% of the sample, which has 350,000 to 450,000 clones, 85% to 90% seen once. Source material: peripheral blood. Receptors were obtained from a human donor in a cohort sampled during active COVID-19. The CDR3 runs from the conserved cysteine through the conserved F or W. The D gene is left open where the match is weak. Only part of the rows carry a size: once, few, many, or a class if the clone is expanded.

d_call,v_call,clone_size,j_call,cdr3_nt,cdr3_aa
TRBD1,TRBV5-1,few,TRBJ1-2,TGCGCCAGCAGCTTGAAGTACAGGGGGCAGACTAACTATGGCTACACCTTC,CASSLKYRGQTNYGYTF
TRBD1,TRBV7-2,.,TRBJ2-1,TGTGCCAGCAGGATAAGACAGGGGTACAATGAGCAGTTCTTC,CASRIRQGYNEQFF
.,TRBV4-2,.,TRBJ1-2,TGTGCCAGCAGCCAAGATCTTGGCTACACCTTC,CASSQDLGYTF
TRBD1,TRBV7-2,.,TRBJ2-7,TGTGCCAGCAGCTTCGGGACAGGGCCCCACCACGAGCAGTACTTC,CASSFGTGPHHEQYF
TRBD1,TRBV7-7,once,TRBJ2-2,TGTGCCAGCAGCCCAGGGACAGGACGGGCCGGGGAGCTGTTTTTT,CASSPGTGRAGELFF
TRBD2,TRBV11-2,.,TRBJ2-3,TGTGCCAGCAGCTGGGGGACTAGCGGCGTTACGCAGTATTTT,CASSWGTSGVTQYF
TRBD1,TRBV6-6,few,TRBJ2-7,TGTGCCAGCATTTCCGGGACAGAGCTCTACGAGCAGTACTTC,CASISGTELYEQYF
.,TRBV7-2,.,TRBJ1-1,TGTGCCAGCAGCTTCCAGGGATCTGAAGCTTTCTTT,CASSFQGSEAFF
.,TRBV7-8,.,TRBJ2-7,TGTGCCAGCAGCCCCTGGGGAGGGGGGGCCCACGAGCAGTACTTC,CASSPWGGGAHEQYF
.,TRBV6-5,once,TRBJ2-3,TGTGCCAGCATAGGAGCAGATACGCAGTATTTT,CASIGADTQYF
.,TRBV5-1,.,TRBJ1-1,TGCGCCAGCCGCGGGGTAGGAGACACTGAAGCTTTCTTT,CASRGVGDTEAFF
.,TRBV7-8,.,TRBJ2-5,TGTGCCAGCAGCTTTACTCAAGAGACCCAGTACTTC,CASSFTQETQYF
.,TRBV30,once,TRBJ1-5,TGTGCCTGGAGTGGGCCAGGGGTAAATCAGCCCCAGCATTTT,CAWSGPGVNQPQHF
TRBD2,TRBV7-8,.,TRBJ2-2,TGTGCCAGCAGCTTATTTAGCGGGGGGAACACCGGGGAGCTGTTTTTT,CASSLFSGGNTGELFF
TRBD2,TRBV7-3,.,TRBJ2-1,TGTGCCAGCAGCTTAATAGCGGGGGGTGACAATGAGCAGTTCTTC,CASSLIAGGDNEQFF
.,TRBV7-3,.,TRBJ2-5,TGTGCCAGCAGCTTATCCTCCGGGACCCAGTACTTC,CASSLSSGTQYF
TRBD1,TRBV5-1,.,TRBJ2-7,TGCGCCAGCAGCTTGGGACAGGGGTCTATCTACGAGCAGTACTTC,CASSLGQGSIYEQYF
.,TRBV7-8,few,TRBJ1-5,TGTGCCAGCAGCTTAGTCGGGATGGGGCCCCAGCATTTT,CASSLVGMGPQHF
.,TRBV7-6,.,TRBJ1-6,TGTGCCAGCAGCTTATCAACCAGGCGGGATTCACCCCTCCACTTT,CASSLSTRRDSPLHF
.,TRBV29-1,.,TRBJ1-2,TGCAGCGTTGTGAAGGGGCAGGGGGGCTACACCTTC,CSVVKGQGGYTF
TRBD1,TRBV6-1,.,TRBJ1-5,TGTGCCAGCAGTGACCACCTGGGACAGGGGGATCAGCCCCAGCATTTT,CASSDHLGQGDQPQHF
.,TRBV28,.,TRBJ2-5,TGTGCCAGCAGTTCCCGAGGGAGTAAAGAGACCCAGTACTTC,CASSSRGSKETQYF
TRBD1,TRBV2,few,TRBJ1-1,TGTGCCAGCCGCCTACAGGGGGTAGCTGAAGCTTTCTTT,CASRLQGVAEAFF
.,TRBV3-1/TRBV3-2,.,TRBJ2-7,TGTGCCAGCAGCCCTTCCGCGGCCTACGAGCAGTACTTC,CASSPSAAYEQYF
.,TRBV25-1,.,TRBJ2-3,TGTGCCAGCAGTGAATATCGGGGGTTCGAGACAGATACGCAGTATTTT,CASSEYRGFETDTQYF
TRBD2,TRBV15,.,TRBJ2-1,TGTGCCACCCGGACTAGCGGGAGGTACAATGAGCAGTTCTTC,CATRTSGRYNEQFF
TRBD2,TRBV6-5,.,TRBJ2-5,TGTGCCAGCAGTTACTCACGGGGGGAAGAGACCCAGTACTTC,CASSYSRGEETQYF
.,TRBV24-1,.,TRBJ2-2,TGTGCCACCAGTGCGGGGTTCGGCGGGGAGCTGTTTTTT,CATSAGFGGELFF
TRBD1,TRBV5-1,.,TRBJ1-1,TGCGCCAGCAGCTTGGACGCCCAGGGGGACACTGAAGCTTTCTTT,CASSLDAQGDTEAFF
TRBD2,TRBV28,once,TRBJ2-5,TGTGCCAGCTTTAAAGCGGGAGGTTTTGGAGAGACCCAGTACTTC,CASFKAGGFGETQYF
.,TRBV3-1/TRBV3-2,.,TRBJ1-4,TGTGCCAGCAGCCAAGATCTGGGTCCGGGGGCTAATGAAAAACTGTTTTTT,CASSQDLGPGANEKLFF
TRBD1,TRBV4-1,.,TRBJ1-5,TGCGCCAGCAGCCCCTCTGACAGGGAAATATATAGCAATCAGCCCCAGCATTTT,CASSPSDREIYSNQPQHF
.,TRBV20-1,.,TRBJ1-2,TGCAGTGCTAGTTCTGAGGACAAGCTGTATGGCTACACCTTC,CSASSEDKLYGYTF